The next 23 T cell receptor beta chains were all read from a single sample in a study of post-analysis software for immune sequencing data. Libraries were made from TCR beta cDNA, and they carried unique molecular identifiers. A single record per CDR3 protein comes from TCRdb applying MiXCR to the PCR reads. The sample shows hundreds of thousands of distinct CDR3 sequences, 25% to 30% of them seen only once. General observations from the study: Patients used about 5 TRBV segments, including TRBV5-6, TRBV5-1 and TRBV20-1, more often than controls.

Their antigens remain unidentified. What was sequenced was blood. The receptor set was obtained from a girl aged 10 to 17 with multiple sclerosis.

This chain joins TRBV3-1 and TRBJ2-1; TRBD2 matches 8 bases. In germline, CDR1 is LGHDT, CDR2 YNNKEL (reference sequence). The ends lost 0 bases at V and 1 base at J; junction bases unmatched: 5. This CDR3 region has 17 residues. CDR3 sequence (DNA): TGTGCCAGCAGCCAAGATTTAGCTAGCGGGTCCTACAATGAGCAGTTCTTC. It encodes CASSQDLASGSYNEQFF.

The V gene is TRBV29-1, the J gene TRBJ2-1; tentative D call: TRBD2 (5 bases). The CDR3 extends over 13 amino acids. In germline, CDR1 is SQVTM, CDR2 ANQGSEA. Trimming stripped 6 bases from V and 5 bases from J, with 14 bases between. The CDR3 nucleotides read TGCAGCGTCTCGAAGCGGAATAACAATGAGCAGTTCTTC. Protein product: CSVSKRNNNEQFF.

This sequence joins TRBV12-5 and TRBJ1-1, with 11 nucleotides matching TRBD1. This CDR3 spans 12 amino acids. Trimming took 9 bases from V and 9 from J; bases not matched to a gene: 6. The V gene's germline CDR1 is LGHNT and CDR2 FRNRAP. This CDR3 reads CAREEDRGQAFF. The CDR3 region has the DNA TGTGCTAGGGAGGAGGACAGGGGGCAAGCTTTCTTT.

This clonotype occurred many times. The chain carries TRBV24-1 and TRBJ2-1, with 9 bases identical to TRBD1. CDR1 and CDR2 (germline): KGHDR, SFDVKD. The CDR3 runs 16 residues. After removal of 6 bases from V and 4 bases from J, the junction contained 9 bases not matched to a gene. The CDR3 region has the DNA TGTGCCACCAGTTCCCCGGGACAGGGTAATTACAATGAGCAGTTCTTC. Protein product: CATSSPGQGNYNEQFF.

This clonotype was observed at least ten times. The chain is built from TRBV10-3 and TRBJ1-2; D is undetermined. V was clipped by 5 bases and J by 2 bases, with 9 bases between them. The CDR3 runs to 13 residues. The germline gives CDR1 ENHRY, CDR2 SYGVKD. The DNA for the CDR3 is TGTGCCATCAGTTTCGACAAGAACTATGGCTACACCTTC. As protein: CAISFDKNYGYTF.

The CDR3 protein is CASSQQGRSTEAFF. CDR3 coding DNA: TGTGCCAGCAGCCAACAGGGGCGGAGCACTGAAGCTTTCTTT. The chain joins TRBV3-1 to TRBJ1-1, with D perhaps matching TRBD1 (6 bases). The V gene's germline CDR1 is LGHDT and CDR2 YNNKEL (reference sequence). Trimming took off 2 bases at V and 4 bases at J, with 11 bases between the two ends. This CDR3 spans 14 amino acids.

The rearrangement links TRBV5-1 to TRBJ2-5, with D possibly TRBD2 on 6 matching bases. V was cut by 4 bases and J by 0 bases, with 10 bases left in between. The germline V gene has CDR1 SGHRS and CDR2 YFSETQ. The CDR3 runs 14 residues. CDR3 bases: TGCGCCAGCAGCGAGAGGAGGGACCAAGAGACCCAGTACTTC. Translating it yields CASSERRDQETQYF.

The V gene is TRBV7-7, the J gene TRBJ2-1, with D possibly matching TRBD2 (6 bases). CDR3 size: 15 residues. V lost 5 bases to trimming and J lost 4 bases, with 15 bases between them. Germline loops: CDR1 SSHAT, CDR2 FNYEAQ (reference sequence). CDR3 DNA: TGTGCCAGCAGCCCCGTTGGTAGCGGTTACAATGAGCAGTTCTTC. Residues: CASSPVGSGYNEQFF.

The chain links TRBV20-1 to TRBJ2-7; D remains ambiguous. V dropped 5 bases and J dropped 6 bases, with 11 bases sitting between them. Germline V CDR1 and CDR2: DFQATT, SNEGSKA (reference sequence). This CDR3 is built from 11 residues. The CDR3 protein is CSAQDVSEQYF. The CDR3 DNA sequence: TGCAGTGCTCAGGACGTTTCCGAGCAGTACTTC.

This clonotype was seen once. The V call is TRBV12-3 or TRBV12-4, the J call TRBJ1-6, with TRBD1 matching 9 bases. The CDR3 is 14 amino acids. V trimming: 6 bases; J trimming: 9 bases; junction bases outside the gene matches: 6. CDR3 loop: CASSRTGGGSPLHF. The CDR3 DNA follows: TGTGCCAGCAGCCGTACAGGGGGCGGTTCACCCCTCCACTTT.

The CDR3 protein is CASNTGLPPLYEQYF. DNA of the CDR3: TGTGCCAGCAATACAGGACTGCCCCCGCTCTACGAGCAGTACTTC. The chain couples TRBV28 to TRBJ2-7; possibly TRBD1 or TRBD2 for D (5 bases each). The V gene's germline CDR1 is MDHEN and CDR2 SYDVKM. V was cut by 7 bases and J by 3 bases, with 19 bases left in between. The CDR3 runs to 15 residues. Full variable domain (outside the CDR3, taken from reference TRBV28 and TRBJ2-7): DVKVTQSSRYLVKRTGEKVFLECVQDMDHENMFWYRQDPGLGLRLIYFSYDVKMKEKGDIPEGYSVSREKKERFSLILESASTNQTSMYLCASNTGLPPLYEQYFGPGTRLTVT.

This clonotype is a singleton in its sample. The chain combines TRBV13 with TRBJ1-4; the D is unclear. V lost 0 bases, J lost 2 bases, and 7 bases lay in between. Germline-derived CDR1 and CDR2 are PRHDT and FYEKMQ (reference sequence). This CDR3 is 15 amino acids long. CDR3 amino acids: CASSLGPITNEKLFF. DNA of the CDR3: TGTGCCAGCAGCTTAGGACCAATCACTAATGAAAAACTGTTTTTT.

This clonotype turned up a few times. V and J are TRBV2 and TRBJ2-3; D unresolved. CDR1 and CDR2 (germline): SNHLY, FYNNEI. Trimming took off 4 bases at V and 0 bases at J, with 8 bases between the two ends. This CDR3 comprises 14 residues. CDR3 protein: CASSGAVSTDTQYF. CDR3 bases: TGTGCCAGCAGTGGGGCTGTCAGCACAGATACGCAGTATTTT.

This chain links TRBV9 with TRBJ2-5, with 12 bases that match TRBD2. Trimming took 0 bases from V and 4 from J; bases not matched to a gene: 7. Germline V gene sequence: CDR1 SGDLS, CDR2 YYNGEE. This CDR3 comprises 17 residues. The CDR3 DNA reads as TGTGCCAGCAGCGTAGGTGGGTCTAGCGGGGGGGCAGAGACCCAGTACTTC. It encodes CASSVGGSSGGAETQYF.

This chain joins TRBV5-1 and TRBJ2-5, with D tentatively TRBD1 or TRBD2 (5 bases each). V was trimmed by 2 bases and J by 5 bases, leaving 22 bases between them. Germline V gene lookup returns CDR1 SGHRS and CDR2 YFSETQ. The CDR3 consists of 17 residues. DNA for the CDR3: TGCGCCAGCAGCTTCCGTAACCGGGACGCATCCGGGGAGACCCAGTACTTC. This translates into CASSFRNRDASGETQYF.

The rearrangement links TRBV7-9 to TRBJ2-6; TRBD2 is a possible D gene (5 bases). Germline loops: CDR1 SEHNR, CDR2 FQNEAQ (reference sequence). The CDR3 runs 16 residues. V lost 5 bases, J lost 10 bases, and 21 bases lay in between. The CDR3 bases are TGTGCCAGCAGCCTTGCCGCGGCCGCTCCGGGGAACGTCCTGACTTTC. It is translated as CASSLAAAAPGNVLTF.

To note about this clonotype: A much larger clone sits a single nucleotide away, making a read error possible. The rearrangement joins TRBV4-3 to TRBJ2-7; D perhaps matches TRBD2 (5 bases). The V end was cut by 0 bases, the J end by 6 bases, with 15 bases between. Germline-derived CDR1 and CDR2 are LGHNA and YSLEER. The CDR3 runs 15 residues. CDR3 loop: CASSQDRRATSEQYF. The CDR3, as DNA: TGCGCCAGCAGCCAAGATCGGCGGGCGACCTCCGAGCAGTACTTC.

In DNA form, the CDR3 reads TGTGCCAGCAGTCCACTGGACGGGCCAGGGGAGACCCAGTACTTC. It encodes CASSPLDGPGETQYF. J is TRBJ2-5 and V is TRBV6-1; D is possibly TRBD1 (5 bases). This CDR3 is 15 amino acids long. V was shortened by 5 bases and J by 5 bases, with 18 bases between the two germline ends. Germline V gene data show CDR1 as MNHNS and CDR2 as SASEGT.

This clonotype has only a few counts. The V and J genes are TRBV6-6 and TRBJ1-1; the D gene is possibly TRBD1 (6 bases). The CDR3 contains 14 residues. Germline CDR1 MNHNY, CDR2 SVGAGI (reference sequence). The ends were cut back, 0 bases at V and 5 bases at J, with 10 bases in the middle. The CDR3 region has the DNA TGTGCCAGCAGTTACTCAGTGCAGGGGACTGAAGCTTTCTTT. Translation: CASSYSVQGTEAFF.

There are a few counts of this clonotype. This sequence joins TRBV10-3 and TRBJ1-6; D uncertain. Germline CDR1 and CDR2: ENHRY and SYGVKD. The CDR3 is made up of 13 amino acids. Deletions cut 7 bases from V and 10 bases from J, with 14 bases between. The CDR3 is CAITWETGSPLHF. The CDR3 DNA follows: TGTGCCATCACGTGGGAGACGGGGTCACCCCTCCACTTT.

In its sample, this clonotype was seen a few times. In DNA, the CDR3 is TGCGCCAGCAGCACCAACGGGATAGCGGAAGAGACCCAGTACTTC. This encodes CASSTNGIAEETQYF. The chain carries TRBV4-1 and TRBJ2-5, with a weak D call TRBD2 (6 bases). V lost 5 bases and J lost 3, with 16 bases in between. The V gene's germline CDR1 is MGHRA and CDR2 YSYEKL. This CDR3 has 15 residues.

The chain links TRBV24-1 to TRBJ2-1, with a weak D call TRBD1 (6 bases). The CDR3 is made up of 14 amino acids. The V end was cut by 4 bases, the J end by 5 bases, with 11 bases between. Germline V gives CDR1 KGHDR, CDR2 SFDVKD. Here the CDR3 reads CATSEAGVDNEQFF. The CDR3 DNA reads TGTGCCACCAGTGAGGCAGGGGTGGACAATGAGCAGTTCTTC.

This chain joins TRBV19 and TRBJ2-1; D possibly corresponds to TRBD1 (6 bases). Germline CDR1 is LNHDA and CDR2 is SQIVND (reference sequence). Trimming removed 8 bases at V and 1 base at J, with 12 bases between. The CDR3 length is 14 residues. The chain's CDR3 is CASADRQSYNEQFF. Here the CDR3 DNA reads TGTGCCAGTGCAGACAGGCAGTCCTACAATGAGCAGTTCTTC.